The T cell receptor beta chain under discussion was sequenced for a study of blood T cells in healthy people across ages. Across the study: For every two T cells, template switching captured about one barcoded beta molecule. Study-level results: TCR beta diversity per million T cells fell roughly linearly with age.

Primed by a sample-barcoded 5' primer and a J-beta primer mix, a second PCR proceeded for about 7 to 11 cycles. A single record per CDR3 protein comes from TCRdb applying MiXCR to the 5' RACE reads. The sample has about 800,000 distinct CDR3 sequences, 58% seen once. Per-sample PBMC isolation yielded at least 7 million cells. This clonotype is a singleton in its sample. What it binds is unknown. V lost 0 bases to trimming and J lost 3 bases, with 9 bases between them. This CDR3 has 16 amino acids. CDR1 and CDR2 (germline): LGHNA, YNFKEQ. Sequencing input: blood. This chain uses TRBV4-2 with TRBJ2-6; D not certain. The source is a man aged 25 to 40 in good health. CDR3 sequence: CASSQDPGLGANVLTF. The CDR3 DNA sequence: TGTGCCAGCAGCCAAGACCCGGGCCTTGGGGCCAACGTCCTGACTTTC.